These 30 T cell receptor beta chains were sequenced from one sample in a study of T cells after posttransplantation cyclophosphamide. Busulfan-fludarabine conditioning, marrow transplant, and cyclophosphamide on days +3 and +4 were administered. Measured with immunoSEQ multiplex PCR; TCRdb has only the in-frame clones, and not every one. The sample shows approximately 12,000 clones, none of them appearing just once. The sample was PBMCs, taken after allogeneic stem cell transplant with posttransplant cyclophosphamide. Receptors were obtained from a female patient aged 40-49 years who received an allogeneic stem cell transplant from a related donor, was CMV-positive, and had acute GVHD only. Part of the T cells may come from the graft donor.

This clone was found a few times. The rearrangement uses TRBV5-5 and TRBJ2-1; D gene unclear. Trimming stripped 2 bases from V and 4 bases from J, with 10 bases between. The CDR3 is 14 residues long. Germline V gene data show CDR1 as SGHKS and CDR2 as YYEKEE (reference sequence). CDR3 bases: TGTGCCAGCAGCTTAGCTACTACTTACAATGAGCAGTTCTTC. It yields the protein CASSLATTYNEQFF. Complete variable domain (other parts from reference TRBV5-5 and TRBJ2-1): DAGVTQSPTHLIKTRGQQVTLRCSPISGHKSVSWYQQVLGQGPQFIFQYYEKEERGRGNFPDRFSARQFPNYSSELNVNALLLGDSALYLCASSLATTYNEQFFGPGTRLTVL.

This clone was counted many times. The CDR3 reads CASSGEANQPQHF. CDR3 nucleotides: TGTGCCAGCAGCGGAGAAGCGAATCAGCCCCAGCATTTT. The rearrangement joins TRBV7-9 to TRBJ1-5; D gene uncertain. The CDR3 runs 13 residues. Germline V CDR1 and CDR2: SEHNR, FQNEAQ (reference sequence). V lost 5 bases and J 4 bases, leaving 9 bases between the germline ends.

The sample holds many counts of this clone. This chain links TRBV10-3 with TRBJ1-3, with D unresolved. The germline V gene encodes CDR1 ENHRY and CDR2 SYGVKD. The germline V and J ends were trimmed by 3 bases and 0 bases, with 9 bases remaining between them. The CDR3 extends over 15 amino acids. In DNA, the CDR3 is TGTGCCATCAGTGAACCAGGTTACTCTGGAAACACCATATATTTT. Residues: CAISEPGYSGNTIYF.

This clone is termed medium-sized. The rearrangement uses TRBV18 and TRBJ1-4; 8 nucleotides match TRBD1. CDR1 is KGHSH, CDR2 LQKENI, per germline. This CDR3 comprises 17 residues. Trimming removed 1 base from V and 8 bases from J; junction bases left unmatched: 12. CDR3 protein: CASSPRPIGTGVEKLFF. For the CDR3, the DNA is TGTGCCAGCTCACCACGGCCCATCGGGACAGGTGTAGAAAAACTGTTTTTT.

The gene calls are TRBV18 and TRBJ1-2; 7 nucleotides match TRBD1. The germline gives CDR1 KGHSH, CDR2 LQKENI. There are 14 residues in the CDR3. The V segment lost 2 bases and the J segment 4 bases; nucleotides outside the gene matches: 4. CDR3 sequence reads: CASSPWGQSYGYTF. Here the CDR3 DNA reads TGTGCCAGCTCACCATGGGGACAGAGCTATGGCTACACCTTC.

This clone was counted many times. The gene calls are TRBV5-6 and TRBJ1-5; D is possibly TRBD1 (5 bases). Per germline, CDR1 SGHDT and CDR2 YYEEEE. V lost 0 bases and J 4 bases, leaving 5 bases between the germline ends. The CDR3 sequence is 13 residues long. The CDR3 DNA reads as TGTGCCAGCAGCTTGGACAGGAATCAGCCCCAGCATTTT. Translation gives CASSLDRNQPQHF.

This clone was recorded a few times. The CDR3 DNA sequence: TGTGCCAGTAGTGGGGGCGGGGGGGCTGGTCGGGAGACCCAGTACTTC. As protein: CASSGGGGAGRETQYF. The gene calls are TRBV19 and TRBJ2-5; the match to TRBD2 covers 9 bases. Germline CDR1 and CDR2: LNHDA and SQIVND (reference sequence). J gave up 5 bases and V 5 bases, and 12 bases lay outside the gene matches. The CDR3 is made up of 16 amino acids. The whole variable domain, filled in from reference TRBV19 and TRBJ2-5, reads DGGITQSPKYLFRKEGQNVTLSCEQNLNHDAMYWYRQDPGQGLRLIYYSQIVNDFQKGDIAEGYSVSREKKESFPLTVTSAQKNPTAFYLCASSGGGGAGRETQYFGPGTRLLVL.

This clone was counted at least ten times. V gene TRBV6-5 combines with J gene TRBJ1-1, with TRBD1 as a possible D gene (5 bases). The germline gives CDR1 MNHEY, CDR2 SVGAGI. V gave up 6 bases and J gave up 1 base, with 12 bases separating them. CDR3 length: 14 amino acids. The CDR3 DNA reads TGTGCCAGCAGCGCGGGGGGGAGGAACACTGAAGCTTTCTTT. Amino acids: CASSAGGRNTEAFF.

In its sample, this clone was seen many times. The chain couples TRBV28 to TRBJ2-5, with 7 bases lining up with TRBD2. With V trimmed by 3 bases and J by 5 bases, 6 bases remained unmatched. Germline assignment: CDR1 MDHEN and CDR2 SYDVKM. This CDR3 region has 14 residues. DNA of the CDR3: TGTGCCAGCAGTTTTCCGGGGGGAGCGGAGACCCAGTACTTC. Amino acids: CASSFPGGAETQYF.

This clone was seen repeatedly, ten times or more. V is TRBV5-1 and J is TRBJ1-5; the D gene is possibly TRBD1 (5 bases). Germline CDR1 SGHRS, CDR2 YFSETQ. This CDR3 is built from 16 residues. With 0 bases removed from V and 4 bases from J, the gap between germline ends came to 14 bases. This CDR3 reads CASSLGPDSWNQPQHF. DNA for the CDR3: TGCGCCAGCAGCTTGGGGCCTGACAGTTGGAATCAGCCCCAGCATTTT.

This clone was counted many times. The chain has TRBV29-1 and TRBJ2-1, with D tentatively TRBD1 (5 bases). The CDR3 length is 16 residues. Looked up from germline, CDR1 is SQVTM and CDR2 is ANQGSEA. V dropped 5 bases and J dropped 4 bases, with 21 bases sitting between them. In DNA form, the CDR3 reads TGCAGCGTTCAGGGTTTGGGTAGCTTTCATTACAATGAGCAGTTCTTC. Translation gives CSVQGLGSFHYNEQFF.

This clone was seen repeatedly, ten times or more. CDR3 DNA: TGTGCCAGCAGTCACACAGGGGGCTATAATGAAAAACTGTTTTTT. As protein: CASSHTGGYNEKLFF. This chain joins TRBV6-5 and TRBJ1-4, with 9 bases identical to TRBD1. CDR1 and CDR2 (germline): MNHEY, SVGAGI. Germline trimming cut 5 bases from V and 4 bases from J; bases unmatched to any gene: 5. The CDR3 loop spans 15 amino acids.

This clone was seen many times. The chain joins TRBV19 to TRBJ1-4; D remains unclear. CDR3 length: 14 amino acids. V was pared by 10 bases and J by 3 bases, with 15 bases between. Germline V gene lookup returns CDR1 LNHDA and CDR2 SQIVND (reference sequence). CDR3 nucleotide sequence: TGTGCCACCCAGTCGGTCGCGGCTAATGAAAAACTGTTTTTT. Its translation is CATQSVAANEKLFF.

This clone has at least ten counts. The chain employs TRBV13 and TRBJ2-6, with D possibly being TRBD2 (6 bases). Trimming pared 2 bases from V and 5 bases from J, leaving 13 bases between. This CDR3 spans 16 amino acids. Germline CDR1 is PRHDT and CDR2 is FYEKMQ (reference sequence). The CDR3 region has the DNA TGTGCCAGCAGCTTACGGCGGGACGCCAGGGCCAACGTCCTGACTTTC. It encodes CASSLRRDARANVLTF.

This clone was counted at least ten times. The chain recombines TRBV19 with TRBJ1-1; weak D call: TRBD1 (5 bases). Germline V CDR1 and CDR2: LNHDA, SQIVND (reference sequence). The V and J ends lost 5 bases and 1 base respectively, with 14 bases between them. The length of the CDR3 is 15 residues. This chain's CDR3 is CASSFGLRGNTEAFF. Here the CDR3 DNA reads TGTGCCAGTAGTTTCGGCTTAAGGGGGAACACTGAAGCTTTCTTT.

The table lists this clone with many counts. The V and J genes are TRBV30 and TRBJ2-2, with 7 positions matching TRBD1. The CDR3 is 16 residues long. Trimming took 1 base from V and 1 from J; bases not matched to a gene: 6. Germline CDR1 is GTSNPN and CDR2 is SVGIG (reference sequence). CDR3 region: CAWSASRTGNTGELFF. The CDR3 nucleotides are TGTGCCTGGAGTGCATCCAGGACAGGGAACACCGGGGAGCTGTTTTTT.

This clone showed up just a few times. The chain carries TRBV7-6 and TRBJ2-5; 9 bases map to TRBD1. The trim removed 4 bases at V and 5 bases at J, leaving 11 bases unmatched. The CDR3 has 16 residues. Germline V gene sequence: CDR1 SGHVS, CDR2 FNYEAQ. CDR3 protein: CASSSTRQGGVETQYF. The CDR3 DNA reads TGTGCCAGCAGCTCTACTCGACAGGGGGGAGTGGAGACCCAGTACTTC.

This clone has ten or more counts. This chain connects TRBV13 to TRBJ2-2; 7 bases are a match to TRBD1. This CDR3 has 18 amino acids. The J segment lost 8 bases and the V segment lost 4 bases, leaving 19 bases of the junction unmatched. The V gene's germline CDR1 is PRHDT and CDR2 FYEKMQ (reference sequence). CDR3 sequence reads: CASSSPSLRGLNAGELFF. CDR3 DNA sequence: TGTGCCAGCAGCTCACCGTCTTTGAGGGGGCTAAACGCTGGGGAGCTGTTTTTT.

This rearrangement joins TRBV18 to TRBJ2-3, with D possibly TRBD1 on 6 matching bases. CDR3 length equals 13 residues. V lost 3 bases to trimming and J lost 6 bases, with 10 bases between them. Germline CDR1 KGHSH, CDR2 LQKENI. DNA of the CDR3: TGTGCCAGCTCACCCGGACAGTCCGATACGCAGTATTTT. Protein sequence: CASSPGQSDTQYF.

This clone was counted ten times or more. The rearrangement links TRBV7-3 to TRBJ2-6; D might be TRBD2 (6 bases). Per germline, CDR1 SGHTA and CDR2 FQGTGA. CDR3 length: 17 amino acids. Trimming took off 5 bases at V and 0 bases at J, with 14 bases between the two ends. DNA of the CDR3: TGTGCCAGCAGCCATCACGGAGGGATCTCTGGGGCCAACGTCCTGACTTTC. It is translated as CASSHHGGISGANVLTF. Variable domain in full (rest from reference TRBV7-3 and TRBJ2-6): GAGVSQTPSNKVTEKGKYVELRCDPISGHTALYWYRQSLGQGPEFLIYFQGTGAADDSGLPNDRFFAVRPEGSVSTLKIQRTERGDSAVYLCASSHHGGISGANVLTFGAGSRLTVL.

Ten or more counts support this clone. The rearrangement joins TRBV7-9 to TRBJ2-7; 7 nucleotides line up with TRBD2. With 3 bases clipped from V and 4 bases from J, the junction kept 12 bases outside the gene matches. The CDR3 is 16 residues long. Germline-derived CDR1 and CDR2 are SEHNR and FQNEAQ (reference sequence). CDR3 residues: CASSLDVAGARYEQYV. The CDR3 DNA reads TGTGCCAGCAGCTTGGATGTTGCGGGAGCCCGATACGAGCAGTACGTC.

This clone was recorded at least ten times. The V gene is TRBV5-5, the J gene TRBJ2-7; maybe TRBD1 (6 bases). The CDR3 length is 14 residues. Germline V gives CDR1 SGHKS, CDR2 YYEKEE (reference sequence). V was cut by 4 bases and J by 3 bases, with 14 bases left in between. The CDR3 protein is CASSTGGPGYEQYV. The CDR3 bases are TGTGCCAGCAGCACTGGGGGCCCCGGCTACGAGCAGTACGTC.

This clone occurred many times. This chain links TRBV5-6 with TRBJ1-3, with D perhaps TRBD1 (5 bases). CDR3 length: 15 residues. The V end lost 6 bases, the J end lost 4 bases, and 17 bases lay between the germline ends. Germline V gene sequence: CDR1 SGHDT, CDR2 YYEEEE. The CDR3 region is CASNRGPGGGNTIYF. CDR3 nucleotides: TGTGCCAGCAACCGGGGACCGGGAGGCGGAAACACCATATATTTT.

This clone was counted ten times or more. This chain links TRBV2 with TRBJ2-7, with D maybe TRBD1 (6 bases). V was shortened by 6 bases and J by 9 bases, with 18 bases between the two germline ends. CDR1 and CDR2 from the germline V gene are SNHLY and FYNNEI. The CDR3 runs to 13 residues. The CDR3 sequence is CASRETGPTRQYV. The DNA of the CDR3 is TGTGCCAGCAGAGAGACAGGCCCTACGAGGCAGTACGTC.

In its sample, this clone was seen many times. A junction boundary mismatches the germline segment, possibly from a read error. This chain links TRBV13 with TRBJ1-3; 8 bases agree with TRBD1. Germline V gene data show CDR1 as PRHDT and CDR2 as FYEKMQ (reference sequence). There are 15 residues in the CDR3. As DNA, the CDR3 is TGTGCCAGCAGCCGACAGGGGACCCCTGGCAACACCATATATTTT. Protein product: CASSRQGTPGNTIYF.

This clone was seen repeatedly, ten times or more. V is TRBV6-5 and J is TRBJ1-5; TRBD1 matches at 8 bases. Germline CDR1 and CDR2: MNHEY and SVGAGI. The J segment lost 3 bases and the V segment lost 2 bases, leaving 6 bases of the junction unmatched. The CDR3 is made up of 16 amino acids. CDR3 DNA sequence: TGTGCCAGCAGTTACGGGGCGGACAGGGACAATCAGCCCCAGCATTTT. Translated, it gives CASSYGADRDNQPQHF.

This clone has a count of ten or more. J is TRBJ1-2 and V is TRBV5-1, with a weak D call TRBD1 (6 bases). The germline V and J ends were trimmed by 0 bases and 6 bases, with 15 bases remaining between them. The CDR3 loop spans 15 amino acids. CDR1 is SGHRS and CDR2 is YFSETQ in the germline V gene. CDR3 loop: CASSLGQGIFDGYTF. CDR3 in DNA: TGCGCCAGCAGCTTGGGGCAGGGGATTTTTGATGGCTACACCTTC.

The rearrangement uses TRBV9 and TRBJ1-2; TRBD1 matches 8 bases. In germline, CDR1 is SGDLS, CDR2 YYNGEE. The ends lost 5 bases at V and 6 bases at J; junction bases unmatched: 12. The CDR3 contains 15 residues. CDR3 sequence reads: CASRKTGGNVDGYTF. DNA for the CDR3: TGTGCCAGCAGAAAAACAGGGGGTAACGTTGATGGCTACACCTTC. The full variable domain, with the rest looked up from reference TRBV9 and TRBJ1-2, is DSGVTQTPKHLITATGQRVTLRCSPRSGDLSVYWYQQSLDQGLQFLIQYYNGEERAKGNILERFSAQQFPDLHSELNLSSLELGDSALYFCASRKTGGNVDGYTFGSGTRLTVV.

This clone was recorded many times. The genes are TRBV9 and TRBJ1-2; 7 positions agree with TRBD1. The CDR3 sequence is 15 residues long. Germline values: CDR1 SGDLS, CDR2 YYNGEE. Trimming at V came to 0 bases and at J to 5 bases, leaving 7 bases not matched to a gene. CDR3 sequence: CASSVDEGAEYGYTF. The CDR3 DNA reads TGTGCCAGCAGCGTAGATGAGGGGGCGGAATATGGCTACACCTTC.

The chain is built from TRBV29-1 and TRBJ2-3; D perhaps matches TRBD1 (6 bases). Per germline, CDR1 SQVTM and CDR2 ANQGSEA. The V and J ends lost 4 bases and 4 bases respectively, with 15 bases between them. The CDR3 spans 14 residues. The CDR3 DNA sequence: TGCAGCGTTGCGCCGGGGACAAATGCAGATACGCAGTATTTT. Its translation: CSVAPGTNADTQYF.